The rows below give T cell receptor beta chains drawn from one sample of a study of cytomegalovirus exposure and HLA in healthy donors. Method: immunoSEQ multiplex PCR; TCRdb's copy keeps in-frame clones and lacks some. Among 150,000 or so clones listed, approximately 74% were seen once. Sequencing was performed on PBMCs. The receptors here all came from a man aged 18 to 35 in good health and CMV-seropositive. The CDR3 runs from the conserved cysteine through the conserved F or W. Size is omitted from some rows. Given values are once, few, many or a class for expanded clones.

>-|TRBV15
CATSRYRENQPQHF
>-|TRBV28
CASSLLNTEAFF
>-|TRBV10-3
CAISGGTGEETQYF
>-|TRBV19
CASSMGLAAYNEQFF
>-|TRBV5-4
CASSFGPPGSGNTIYF
>-|TRBV10-1
CASRPTGDTEAFF
>-|TRBV28
CASSLGTSGDYEQYF
>few|TRBV7-9
CASLSYSGANVLTF
>-|TRBV19
CASSSPGTGGNEQFF
>few|TRBV5-6
CASSKTLNTEAFF
>few|TRBV14
CASSQDRSGSSHEQYF
>-|TRBV5-1
CASSLSLSSYNEQFF
>-|TRBV6-6
CASGRREAKNTGELFF
>-|TRBV28
CASYPGYYGYTF
>-|TRBV9
CASSVGGGSGAYEQYF
>-|TRBV6-5
CASSYSATGGGSPLHF
>-|TRBV7-9
CASSVGQTTRELFF
>-|TRBV4-2
CASSPRDSDVADTQYF
>-|TRBV29-1
CSVKAWGGWDGYTF
>-|TRBV30
CAWSITGNTEAFF
>few|TRBV5-1
CASSIPVAYEQYF
>-|TRBV6-5
CASSYRQGVYEQYF
>few|TRBV15
CATSRAPAGGRYEQYF
>-|TRBV5-6
CASSLVIGGHGYTF
>-|TRBV7-2
CASSLDINRAETQYF
>-|TRBV13
CASSLYQGSPYEQYF
>-|TRBV5-4
CASSQGQTRRSTDTQYF
>-|TRBV5-1
CASSWTVQGAGELFF
>-|TRBV28
CASGTGSSPLHF
>few|TRBV1
CTSSQGFEQLGDQPQHF
>few|TRBV10-3
CAISDMVVSGTIEAFF
>-|TRBV5-8
CASSLGTGNTEAFF
>-|TRBV7-9
CASSATGGWQPQHF
>few|TRBV27
CASSLARGSTEAFF
>-|TRBV30
CAWSVLGTGLNEKLFF